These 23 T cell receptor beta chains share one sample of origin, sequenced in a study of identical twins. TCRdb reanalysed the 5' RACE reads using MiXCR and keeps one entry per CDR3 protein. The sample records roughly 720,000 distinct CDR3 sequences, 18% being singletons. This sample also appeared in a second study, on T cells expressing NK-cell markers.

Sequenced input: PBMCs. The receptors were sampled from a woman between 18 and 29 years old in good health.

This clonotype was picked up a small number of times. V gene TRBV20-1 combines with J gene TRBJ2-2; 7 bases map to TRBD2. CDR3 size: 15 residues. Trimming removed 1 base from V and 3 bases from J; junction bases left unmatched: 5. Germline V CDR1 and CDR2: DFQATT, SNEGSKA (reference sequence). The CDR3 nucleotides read TGCAGTGCTAGAGGGGGGGGAGCACACACCGGGGAGCTGTTTTTT. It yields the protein CSARGGGAHTGELFF.

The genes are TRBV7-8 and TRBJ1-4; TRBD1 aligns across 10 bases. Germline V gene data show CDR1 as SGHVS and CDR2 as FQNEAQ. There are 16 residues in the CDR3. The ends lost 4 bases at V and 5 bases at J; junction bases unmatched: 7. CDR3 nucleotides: TGTGCCAGCAGCTCAATCGTGGGACAGGGGAATGAAAAACTGTTTTTT. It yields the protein CASSSIVGQGNEKLFF.

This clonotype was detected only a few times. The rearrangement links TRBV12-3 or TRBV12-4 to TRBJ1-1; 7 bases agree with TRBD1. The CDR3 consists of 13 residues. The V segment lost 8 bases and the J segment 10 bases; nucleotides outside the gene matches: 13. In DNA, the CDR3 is TGTGCCAGCGGCGACAGGGCAATAATTGGAGCTTTCTTT. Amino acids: CASGDRAIIGAFF.

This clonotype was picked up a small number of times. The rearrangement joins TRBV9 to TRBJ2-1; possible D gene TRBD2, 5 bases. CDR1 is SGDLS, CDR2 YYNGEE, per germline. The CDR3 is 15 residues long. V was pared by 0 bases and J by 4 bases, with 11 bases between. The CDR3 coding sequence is TGTGCCAGCAGCGTAGGCGGGCGACTTTACAATGAGCAGTTCTTC. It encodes CASSVGGRLYNEQFF.

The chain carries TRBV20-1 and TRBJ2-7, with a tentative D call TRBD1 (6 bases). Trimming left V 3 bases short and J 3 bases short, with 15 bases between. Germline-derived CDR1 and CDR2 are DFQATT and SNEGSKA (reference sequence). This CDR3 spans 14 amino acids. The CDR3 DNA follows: TGCAGTGCTAGTCTCGCAGGGGTCCTCTACGAGCAGTACTTC. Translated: CSASLAGVLYEQYF.

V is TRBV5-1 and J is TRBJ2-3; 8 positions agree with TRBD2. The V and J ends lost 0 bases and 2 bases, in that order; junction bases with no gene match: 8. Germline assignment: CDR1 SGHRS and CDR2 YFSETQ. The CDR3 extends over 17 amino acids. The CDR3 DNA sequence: TGCGCCAGCAGCTTGGAGGAAGCGGGGGAGCTCACAGATACGCAGTATTTT. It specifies CASSLEEAGELTDTQYF.

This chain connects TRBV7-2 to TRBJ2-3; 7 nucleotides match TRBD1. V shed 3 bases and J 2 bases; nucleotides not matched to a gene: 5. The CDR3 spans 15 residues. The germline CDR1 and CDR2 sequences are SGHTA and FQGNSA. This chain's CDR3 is CASSFLQGPTDTQYF. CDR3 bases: TGTGCCAGCAGCTTTTTACAGGGGCCCACAGATACGCAGTATTTT.

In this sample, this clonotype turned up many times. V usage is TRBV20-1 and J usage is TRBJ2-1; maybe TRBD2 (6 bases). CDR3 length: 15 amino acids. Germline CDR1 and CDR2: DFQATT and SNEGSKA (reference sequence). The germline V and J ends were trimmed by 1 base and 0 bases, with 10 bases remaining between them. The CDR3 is CSARGYGGSYNEQFF. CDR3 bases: TGCAGTGCTAGAGGCTACGGGGGCTCCTACAATGAGCAGTTCTTC.

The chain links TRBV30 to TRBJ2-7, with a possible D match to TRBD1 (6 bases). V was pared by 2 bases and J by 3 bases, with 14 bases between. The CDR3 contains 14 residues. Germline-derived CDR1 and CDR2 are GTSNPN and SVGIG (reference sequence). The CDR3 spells CAWSWRGGNYEQYF. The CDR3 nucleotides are TGTGCCTGGAGTTGGAGAGGGGGAAACTACGAGCAGTACTTC.

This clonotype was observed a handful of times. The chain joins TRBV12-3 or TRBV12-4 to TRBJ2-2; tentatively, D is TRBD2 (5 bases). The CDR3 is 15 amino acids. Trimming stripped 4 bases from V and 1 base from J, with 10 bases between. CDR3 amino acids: CASSWRMGNTGELFF. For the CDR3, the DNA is TGTGCCAGCAGTTGGAGGATGGGGAACACCGGGGAGCTGTTTTTT.

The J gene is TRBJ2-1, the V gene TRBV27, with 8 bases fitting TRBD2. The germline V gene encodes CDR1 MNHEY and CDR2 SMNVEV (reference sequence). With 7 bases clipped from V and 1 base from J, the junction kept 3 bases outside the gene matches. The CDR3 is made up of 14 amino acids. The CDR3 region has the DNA TGTGCCAGCAAAGCGGGAGAGTCCTACAATGAGCAGTTCTTC. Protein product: CASKAGESYNEQFF.

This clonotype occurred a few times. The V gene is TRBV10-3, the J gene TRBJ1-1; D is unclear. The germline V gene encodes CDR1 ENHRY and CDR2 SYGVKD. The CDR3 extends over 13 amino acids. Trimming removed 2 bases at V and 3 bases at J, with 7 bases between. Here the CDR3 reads CAISEQRDTEAFF. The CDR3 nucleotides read TGTGCCATCAGTGAGCAAAGGGACACTGAAGCTTTCTTT.

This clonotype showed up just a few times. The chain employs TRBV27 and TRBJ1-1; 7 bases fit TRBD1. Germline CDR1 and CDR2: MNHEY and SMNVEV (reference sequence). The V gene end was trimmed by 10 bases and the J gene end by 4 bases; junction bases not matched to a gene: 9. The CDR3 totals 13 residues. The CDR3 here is CAIEAGTVTEAFF. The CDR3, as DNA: TGTGCCATCGAAGCCGGGACAGTCACTGAAGCTTTCTTT.

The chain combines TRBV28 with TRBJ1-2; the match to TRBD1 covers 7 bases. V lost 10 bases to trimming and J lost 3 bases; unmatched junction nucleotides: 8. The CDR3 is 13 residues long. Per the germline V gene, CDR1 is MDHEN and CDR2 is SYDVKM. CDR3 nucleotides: TGTGCCACCTCGACAGGGTACGACTATGGCTACACCTTC. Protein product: CATSTGYDYGYTF.

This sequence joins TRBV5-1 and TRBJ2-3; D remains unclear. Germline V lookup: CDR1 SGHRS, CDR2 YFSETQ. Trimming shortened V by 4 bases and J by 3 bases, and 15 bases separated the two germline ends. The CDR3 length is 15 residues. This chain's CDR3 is CASSQTLIFTDTQYF. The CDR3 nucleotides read TGCGCCAGCAGCCAGACCCTTATATTTACAGATACGCAGTATTTT.

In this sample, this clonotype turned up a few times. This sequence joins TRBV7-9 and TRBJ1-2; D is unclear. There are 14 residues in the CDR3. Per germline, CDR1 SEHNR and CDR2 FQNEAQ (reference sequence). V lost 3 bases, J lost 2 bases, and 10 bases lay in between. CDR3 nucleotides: TGTGCCAGCAGCTTCGGGGAAGTAAACTATGGCTACACCTTC. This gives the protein CASSFGEVNYGYTF. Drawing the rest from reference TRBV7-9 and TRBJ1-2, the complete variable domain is DTGVSQNPRHKITKRGQNVTFRCDPISEHNRLYWYRQTLGQGPEFLTYFQNEAQLEKSRLLSDRFSAERPKGSFSTLEIQRTEQGDSAMYLCASSFGEVNYGYTFGSGTRLTVV.

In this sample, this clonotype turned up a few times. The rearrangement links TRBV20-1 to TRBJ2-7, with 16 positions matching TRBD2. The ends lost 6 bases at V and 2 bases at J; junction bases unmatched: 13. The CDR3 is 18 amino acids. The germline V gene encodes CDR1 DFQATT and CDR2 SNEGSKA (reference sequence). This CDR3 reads CSAPAGTSGRATPYEQYF. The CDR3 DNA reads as TGCAGTGCACCCGCCGGGACTAGCGGGAGGGCCACTCCCTACGAGCAGTACTTC.

The CDR3 bases are TGTGCCAGCATAGCTAGCTCTGGCTCCTACGAGCAGTACTTC. Amino acid sequence: CASIASSGSYEQYF. The V and J genes are TRBV6-1 and TRBJ2-7; TRBD2 is a possible D gene (5 bases). There are 14 residues in the CDR3. CDR1 is MNHNS, CDR2 SASEGT, per germline. V lost 7 bases and J lost 0, with 13 bases in between.

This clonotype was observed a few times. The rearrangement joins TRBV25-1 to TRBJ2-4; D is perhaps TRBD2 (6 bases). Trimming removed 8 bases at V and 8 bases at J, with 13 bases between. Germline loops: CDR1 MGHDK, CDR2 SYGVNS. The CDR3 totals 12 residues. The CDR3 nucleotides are TGTGCCAGCGGGTCGGGGGACCACATTCAGTACTTC. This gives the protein CASGSGDHIQYF.

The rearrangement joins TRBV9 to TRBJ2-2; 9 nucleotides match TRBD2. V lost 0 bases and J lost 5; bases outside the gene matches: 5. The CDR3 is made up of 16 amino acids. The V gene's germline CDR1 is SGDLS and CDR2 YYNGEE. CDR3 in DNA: TGTGCCAGCAGCGTAGATAGCGGGAGAAGGACCGGGGAGCTGTTTTTT. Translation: CASSVDSGRRTGELFF.

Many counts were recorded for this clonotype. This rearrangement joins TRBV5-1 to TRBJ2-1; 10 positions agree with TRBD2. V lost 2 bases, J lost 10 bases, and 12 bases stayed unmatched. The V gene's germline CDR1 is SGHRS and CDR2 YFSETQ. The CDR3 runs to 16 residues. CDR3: CASSFSSGSALREQFF. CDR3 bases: TGCGCCAGCAGCTTTTCTAGCGGGAGCGCCTTAAGGGAGCAGTTCTTC.

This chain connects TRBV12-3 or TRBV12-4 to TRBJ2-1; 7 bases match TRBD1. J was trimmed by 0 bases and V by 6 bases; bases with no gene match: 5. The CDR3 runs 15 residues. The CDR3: CASSHRGISYNEQFF. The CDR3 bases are TGTGCCAGCAGCCACAGGGGAATCTCCTACAATGAGCAGTTCTTC.

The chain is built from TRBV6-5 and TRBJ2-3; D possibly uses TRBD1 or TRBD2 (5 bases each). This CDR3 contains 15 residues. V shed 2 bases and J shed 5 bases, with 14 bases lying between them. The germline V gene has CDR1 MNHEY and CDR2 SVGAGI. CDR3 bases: TGTGCCAGCAGTTACCCTGCGCGAGGGGAAGATACGCAGTATTTT. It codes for CASSYPARGEDTQYF.